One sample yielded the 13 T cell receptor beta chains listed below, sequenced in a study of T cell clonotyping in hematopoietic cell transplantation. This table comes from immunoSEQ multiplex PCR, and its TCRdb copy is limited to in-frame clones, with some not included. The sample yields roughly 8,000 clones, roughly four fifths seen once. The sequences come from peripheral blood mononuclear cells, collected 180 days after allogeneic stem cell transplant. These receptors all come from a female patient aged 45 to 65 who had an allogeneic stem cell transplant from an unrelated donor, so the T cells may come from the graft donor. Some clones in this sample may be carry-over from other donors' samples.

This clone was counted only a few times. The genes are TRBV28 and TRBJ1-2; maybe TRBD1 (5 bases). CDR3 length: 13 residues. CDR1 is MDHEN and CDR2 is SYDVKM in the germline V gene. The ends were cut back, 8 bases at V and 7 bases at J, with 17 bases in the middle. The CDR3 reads CASVAREFSGYTF. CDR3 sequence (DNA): TGTGCCAGCGTGGCCAGGGAGTTCTCTGGCTACACCTTC.

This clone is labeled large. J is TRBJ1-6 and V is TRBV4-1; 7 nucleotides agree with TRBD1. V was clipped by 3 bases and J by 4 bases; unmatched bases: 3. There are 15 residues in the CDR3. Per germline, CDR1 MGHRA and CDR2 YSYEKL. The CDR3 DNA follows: TGCGCCAGCAGCCAGCCGGGACAGTATAATTCACCCCTCCACTTT. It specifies CASSQPGQYNSPLHF.

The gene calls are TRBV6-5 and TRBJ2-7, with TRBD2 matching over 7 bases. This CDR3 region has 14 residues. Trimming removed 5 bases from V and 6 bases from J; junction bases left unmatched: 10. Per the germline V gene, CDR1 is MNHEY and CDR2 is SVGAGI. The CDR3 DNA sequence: TGTGCCAGCAGTACCCTGGAAGCGGGAAGCGAGCAGTACTTC. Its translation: CASSTLEAGSEQYF.

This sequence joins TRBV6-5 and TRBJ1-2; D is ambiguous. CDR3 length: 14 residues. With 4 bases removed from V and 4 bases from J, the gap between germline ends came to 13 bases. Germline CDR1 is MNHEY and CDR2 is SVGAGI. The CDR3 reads CASSSRTESYGYTF. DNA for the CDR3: TGTGCCAGCAGTTCCCGGACGGAGAGCTATGGCTACACCTTC.

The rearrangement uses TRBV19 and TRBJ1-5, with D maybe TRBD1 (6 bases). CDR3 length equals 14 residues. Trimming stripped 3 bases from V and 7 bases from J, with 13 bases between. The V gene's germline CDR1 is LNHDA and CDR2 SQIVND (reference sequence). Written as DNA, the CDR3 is TGTGCCAGTAGTATTAAGGCAGGGGACCAGCCCCAGCATTTT. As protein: CASSIKAGDQPQHF.

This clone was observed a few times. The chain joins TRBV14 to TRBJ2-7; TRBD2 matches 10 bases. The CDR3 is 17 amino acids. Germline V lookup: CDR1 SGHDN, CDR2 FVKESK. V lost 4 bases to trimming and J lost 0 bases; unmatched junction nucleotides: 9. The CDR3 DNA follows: TGTGCCAGCAGCCCCTGGACTAGCGGTGGGCGCTCCTACGAGCAGTACTTC. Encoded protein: CASSPWTSGGRSYEQYF.

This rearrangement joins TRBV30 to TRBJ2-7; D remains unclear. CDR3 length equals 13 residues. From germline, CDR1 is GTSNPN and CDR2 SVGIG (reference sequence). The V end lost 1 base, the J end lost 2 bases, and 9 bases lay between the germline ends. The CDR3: CAWSARFPYEQYF. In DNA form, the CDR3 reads TGTGCCTGGAGTGCCAGGTTCCCCTACGAGCAGTACTTC.

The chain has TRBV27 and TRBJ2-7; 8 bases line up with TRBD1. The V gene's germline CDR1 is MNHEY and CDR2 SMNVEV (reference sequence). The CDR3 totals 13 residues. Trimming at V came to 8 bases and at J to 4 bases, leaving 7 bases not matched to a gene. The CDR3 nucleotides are TGTGCCAGCTCTAGGCAGGGGGCTTACGAGCAGTACTTC. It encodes CASSRQGAYEQYF.

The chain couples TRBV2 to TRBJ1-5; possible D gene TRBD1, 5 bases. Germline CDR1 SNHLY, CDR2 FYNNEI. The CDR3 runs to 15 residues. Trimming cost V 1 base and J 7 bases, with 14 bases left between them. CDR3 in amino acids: CASSEEMGEGQPQHF. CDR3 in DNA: TGTGCCAGCAGTGAAGAGATGGGGGAAGGGCAGCCCCAGCATTTT.

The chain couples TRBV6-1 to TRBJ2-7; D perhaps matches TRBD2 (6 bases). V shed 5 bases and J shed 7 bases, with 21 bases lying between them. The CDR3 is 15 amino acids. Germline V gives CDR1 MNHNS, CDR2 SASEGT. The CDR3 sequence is CASSSEGTSKGEQYF. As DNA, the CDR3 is TGTGCCAGCAGTTCGGAGGGGACTTCTAAGGGGGAGCAGTACTTC.

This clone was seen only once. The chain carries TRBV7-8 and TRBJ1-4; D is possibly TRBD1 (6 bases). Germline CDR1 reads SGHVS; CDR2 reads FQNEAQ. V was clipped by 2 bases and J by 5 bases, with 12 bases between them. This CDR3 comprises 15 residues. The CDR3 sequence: CASSLLGAANEKLFF. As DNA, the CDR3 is TGTGCCAGCAGCTTATTGGGGGCGGCGAATGAAAAACTGTTTTTT.

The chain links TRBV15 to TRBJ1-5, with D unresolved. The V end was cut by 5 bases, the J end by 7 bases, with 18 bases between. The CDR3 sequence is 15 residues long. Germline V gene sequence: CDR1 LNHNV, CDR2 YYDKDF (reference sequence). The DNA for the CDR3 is TGTGCCACCAGCTACCAACCGGCAGGTCTCCAGCCCCAGCATTTT. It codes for CATSYQPAGLQPQHF.

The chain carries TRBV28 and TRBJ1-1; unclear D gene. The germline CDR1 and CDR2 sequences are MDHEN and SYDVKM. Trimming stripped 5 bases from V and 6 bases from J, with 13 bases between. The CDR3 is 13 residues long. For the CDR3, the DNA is TGTGCCAGCAGTCCGCCTGTCTTAGCTGAAGCTTTCTTT. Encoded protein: CASSPPVLAEAFF.